The rows below give T cell receptor beta chains drawn from one sample of a study of blood T cell repertoires in COVID-19. Profiling relied on immunoSEQ multiplex PCR, and the TCRdb table lists in-frame clones only, not all of them. The sample has 55,000 to 65,000 clones; around 87% are singletons. Material for sequencing was peripheral blood. These receptors originate from a man aged 60-69 years with active or convalescent COVID-19. CDR3s include the opening cysteine and the closing phenylalanine or tryptophan. D genes are given only for firm matches. Only part of the rows carry a size: once, few, many, or a class if the clone is expanded.

size	V	J	D	DNA	CDR3
.	TRBV9	TRBJ2-3	.	TGTGCCAGCAGCGTAGGTCGGCAGGCCAGCACAGATACGCAGTATTTT	CASSVGRQASTDTQYF
.	TRBV10-1	TRBJ2-1	TRBD2	TGCGCCAGCAGTGAGTTATTATTCGGTAGCGGGGGGCCCGACAATGAGCAGTTCTTC	CASSELLFGSGGPDNEQFF
once	TRBV18	TRBJ1-6	TRBD1	TGTGCCAGCTCACCACAGGACAGGGAAAGTTCACCCCTCCACTTT	CASSPQDRESSPLHF
.	TRBV5-1	TRBJ1-1	TRBD1	TGCGCCAGCAGGCGAGGACAGGCGAACACTGAAGCTTTCTTT	CASRRGQANTEAFF
.	TRBV2	TRBJ1-5	.	TGTGCCAGCAGTGATATGGGGGCAGGACAGCCCCAGCATTTT	CASSDMGAGQPQHF
.	TRBV7-2	TRBJ1-1	.	TGTGCCAGCAGGCGGCGGGCCACTGAAGCTTTCTTT	CASRRRATEAFF
.	TRBV28	TRBJ2-7	TRBD2	TGTGCCAGCAGCTCAGCGGGGAGCCCGACCTACGAGCAGTACTTC	CASSSAGSPTYEQYF
.	TRBV7-2	TRBJ1-2	.	TGTGCCAGCAGCTTAGTGGGCGGCTACACCTTC	CASSLVGGYTF
few	TRBV27	TRBJ1-5	TRBD1	TGTGCCAGCAGTTTATTCGGACAGGGAAAGGGCAATCAGCCCCAGCATTTT	CASSLFGQGKGNQPQHF
.	TRBV14	TRBJ2-5	.	TGTGCCAGCAGCCAAGGCTCAGGGACCCAGTACTTC	CASSQGSGTQYF
few	TRBV30	TRBJ2-7	TRBD1	TGTGCCTGGAACACGGGACAGCCCTCCTACGAGCAGTACTTC	CAWNTGQPSYEQYF
.	TRBV24-1	TRBJ2-7	TRBD2	TGTGCCACCAGTGATCCGCGGGGGGCCCCCTACGAGCAGTACTTC	CATSDPRGAPYEQYF
once	TRBV2	TRBJ2-3	TRBD2	TGTGCCAGCAGTGCATGGGGGAGGGCCGGAGATACGCAGTATTTT	CASSAWGRAGDTQYF
.	TRBV13	TRBJ2-7	.	TGTGCCAGCTCCCCCTCCAGGGTAGGATACTACGAGCAGTACTTC	CASSPSRVGYYEQYF
.	TRBV2	TRBJ2-5	.	TGTGCCAGCAGGCGAATACAGGGTCGAGAGACCCAGTACTTC	CASRRIQGRETQYF
.	TRBV6-6	TRBJ2-5	.	TGTGCCAGCAGGCGGGATGGGGACGGGATAATCGGGACCCAGTACTTC	CASRRDGDGIIGTQYF